These 24 T cell receptor beta chains originate from one sample sequenced in a study of regulatory T cells in long-lasting Graves disease. The time point is: newly diagnosed GD, antithyroid drugs for less than 3 months. PBMC-derived RNA was used for the TCR library. Both iRepertoire HTBI primers and Arm-PCR of CDR3 regions were used to build the TCR beta libraries. TCRdb re-analysed the multiplex PCR reads in MiXCR, keeping a single row per CDR3 protein. The repertoire has around 450,000 distinct CDR3 sequences, approximately 16% of them found once; the top ten carry approximately 7.6%. These data were likewise used in another study, on T cells in Graves' hyperthyroidism and ophthalmopathy.

This material consisted of peripheral blood mononuclear cells (PBMCs), taken at new diagnosis, from a patient treated with antithyroid drugs. These receptors originate from a woman in her thirties or forties with Graves disease.

This clonotype was observed many times. This chain links TRBV11-2 with TRBJ2-7; D is tentatively TRBD1 or TRBD2 (5 bases each). The V end was cut by 7 bases, the J end by 6 bases, with 25 bases between. The CDR3 consists of 16 residues. Germline V gene sequence: CDR1 SGHAT, CDR2 FQNNGV. Written as DNA, the CDR3 is TGTGCCAGCACCAAGGGAAGGGGCGGGCGGCTGGCCGAGCAGTACTTC. Protein sequence: CASTKGRGGRLAEQYF.

This clonotype was counted ten times or more. This sequence joins TRBV20-1 and TRBJ1-4, with TRBD1 matching 9 bases. The junction had 6 bases not matched to a gene; V was cut back by 5 bases and J by 8 bases. This CDR3 is built from 13 residues. The germline gives CDR1 DFQATT, CDR2 SNEGSKA (reference sequence). CDR3 in amino acids: CSAWDREGEKLFF. The CDR3 nucleotides are TGCAGTGCTTGGGACAGGGAGGGGGAAAAACTGTTTTTT.

This clonotype was seen at least ten times. This sequence joins TRBV11-2 and TRBJ2-1; 7 positions agree with TRBD2. Germline V gene lookup returns CDR1 SGHAT and CDR2 FQNNGV. The junction had 12 bases not matched to a gene; V was cut back by 5 bases and J by 8 bases. The CDR3 covers 15 residues. The DNA of the CDR3 is TGTGCCAGCAGCCCCGAGGCGGGAGTTAACGATGAGCAGTTCTTC. It translates to CASSPEAGVNDEQFF.

This clonotype was seen ten or more times. The V and J genes are TRBV2 and TRBJ2-5; TRBD1 matches 9 bases. There are 16 residues in the CDR3. Germline CDR1 and CDR2: SNHLY and FYNNEI. V lost 5 bases and J lost 3; bases outside the gene matches: 10. CDR3 in amino acids: CASSTQRGTGKETQYF. The CDR3 DNA is TGTGCCAGCAGTACCCAACGGGGGACAGGGAAAGAGACCCAGTACTTC.

The sample holds many counts of this clonotype. This chain connects TRBV12-3 or TRBV12-4 to TRBJ1-1; D is ambiguous. The CDR3 loop spans 11 amino acids. Trimming shortened V by 5 bases and J by 8 bases, and 9 bases separated the two germline ends. The CDR3 sequence is CASSRTREAFF. CDR3 nucleotide sequence: TGTGCCAGCAGTCGAACCAGGGAAGCTTTCTTT.

The CDR3 region is CASSLEGLAGAGSDTQYF. The CDR3 DNA sequence: TGCGCCAGCAGCTTGGAGGGACTAGCGGGAGCTGGTTCTGATACGCAGTATTTT. The V gene is TRBV5-1, the J gene TRBJ2-3; TRBD2 matches 14 bases. Germline loops: CDR1 SGHRS, CDR2 YFSETQ. V lost 0 bases and J lost 6; bases outside the gene matches: 9. The CDR3 covers 18 residues.

The sample holds many counts of this clonotype. The chain couples TRBV11-2 to TRBJ2-7; 7 nucleotides align to TRBD1. CDR1 SGHAT and CDR2 FQNNGV come from the germline V gene. The junction had 16 bases not matched to a gene; V was cut back by 2 bases and J by 6 bases. This CDR3 is built from 17 residues. The CDR3 is CASSLPLRGLRLSEQYF. CDR3 DNA sequence: TGTGCCAGCAGCTTACCGCTTAGGGGGCTCCGGTTGAGCGAGCAGTACTTC.

The sample holds a few counts of this clonotype. The V and J genes are TRBV4-3 and TRBJ2-2; perhaps D is TRBD1 or TRBD2 (5 bases each). From germline, CDR1 is LGHNA and CDR2 YSLEER. Between the trimmed V and J ends, which lost 5 bases and 7 bases, there was a span of 14 bases. The CDR3 consists of 14 residues. For the CDR3, the DNA is TGCGCCAGCAGCGACGGGACCCAAGGCGGGGAGCTGTTTTTT. It codes for CASSDGTQGGELFF.

In the case of this clonotype: A read error may produce the germline difference seen at one junction end. The chain joins TRBV3-1 to TRBJ2-2, with D tentatively TRBD1 or TRBD2 (5 bases each). CDR1 is LGHDT and CDR2 is YNNKEL in the germline V gene (reference sequence). CDR3 length equals 12 residues. DNA for the CDR3: TGTGCCAGCAGTCTCAGGGTCGGGGAGCTGTCTTTT. Protein product: CASSLRVGELSF.

A word on this clonotype: A read error likely explains this, since a far larger clone differs by one base. This CDR3 fails to terminate in the conserved phenylalanine or tryptophan, so it likely reflects a read error. The CDR3 DNA follows: TGTGCCAGCAGTTACTCCAGGGACGACAATGAGCAGTTCCTC. Protein sequence: CASSYSRDDNEQFL. The chain links TRBV10-3 to TRBJ2-1, with D perhaps assigned TRBD1 or TRBD2 (5 bases each). Per germline, CDR1 ENHRY and CDR2 SYGVKD. The CDR3 loop spans 14 amino acids.

To note about this clonotype: A far larger clone differs by one base, so this is likely a read error. This sequence joins TRBV6-2 or TRBV6-3 and TRBJ2-1; tentatively, D is TRBD2 (6 bases). Looked up from germline, CDR1 is MNHEY and CDR2 is SVGEGT. V was shortened by 7 bases and J by 4 bases, with 23 bases between the two germline ends. This CDR3 is 17 amino acids long. The CDR3 DNA reads TGTGCCAGCACTTCCCCGTGGGCAGCGGGTTCTTACAATGAGCAGTTCTTC. Translating gives CASTSPWAAGSYNEQFF.

The chain recombines TRBV20-1 with TRBJ1-1; the D gene is possibly TRBD1 (5 bases). This CDR3 contains 14 residues. V was shortened by 0 bases and J by 3 bases, with 11 bases between the two germline ends. The germline V gene encodes CDR1 DFQATT and CDR2 SNEGSKA (reference sequence). CDR3 sequence: CSARDQGRDTEAFF. In nucleotides, the CDR3 is TGCAGTGCTAGAGATCAGGGCAGGGACACTGAAGCTTTCTTT.

The CDR3 loop is CASSLPWDQAYEQYF. CDR3 nucleotide sequence: TGTGCCAGCAGTTTACCTTGGGACCAAGCCTACGAGCAGTACTTC. The V and J genes are TRBV28 and TRBJ2-7; D may match TRBD1 or TRBD2 (5 bases each). Trimming removed 2 bases from V and 2 bases from J, with 13 bases in between. CDR3 size: 15 residues. CDR1 and CDR2 (germline): MDHEN, SYDVKM.

The table lists this clonotype with many counts. V usage is TRBV11-3 and J usage is TRBJ2-3; TRBD2 is a possible D gene (6 bases). In germline, CDR1 is SGHNT, CDR2 YENEEA. The CDR3 runs 14 residues. V shed 6 bases and J shed 6 bases, with 16 bases lying between them. The chain's CDR3 is CASSRLEAADTQYF. Written as DNA, the CDR3 is TGTGCCAGCAGTAGACTAGAGGCGGCCGATACGCAGTATTTT.

At least ten counts were recorded for this clonotype. This chain joins TRBV28 and TRBJ2-1, with D perhaps matching TRBD2 (5 bases). Per the germline V gene, CDR1 is MDHEN and CDR2 is SYDVKM. V was cut by 6 bases and J by 2 bases, with 14 bases left in between. This CDR3 has 15 amino acids. The CDR3 protein is CASRLGSAPYNEQFF. In DNA, the CDR3 is TGTGCCAGCAGACTAGGTAGCGCACCCTACAATGAGCAGTTCTTC.

This clonotype was counted ten times or more. The rearrangement joins TRBV2 to TRBJ2-1, with 14 bases lining up with TRBD2. CDR1 and CDR2 from the germline V gene are SNHLY and FYNNEI. CDR3 length: 16 amino acids. Trimming cost V 6 bases and J 3 bases; bases outside gene matches: 4. As DNA, the CDR3 is TGTGCCAGCAGGGGACTAGCGGGAGATCACTACAATGAGCAGTTCTTC. Its protein is CASRGLAGDHYNEQFF.

This clonotype was recorded a few times. The chain carries TRBV14 and TRBJ1-1; possibly TRBD1 for D (6 bases). Germline V gene lookup returns CDR1 SGHDN and CDR2 FVKESK. The CDR3 has 17 amino acids. V was shortened by 1 base and J by 3 bases, with 18 bases between the two germline ends. CDR3 residues: CASSQGYGDGGDTEAFF. The CDR3 coding sequence is TGTGCCAGCAGCCAAGGGTACGGGGATGGGGGCGACACTGAAGCTTTCTTT.

This clonotype was observed at least ten times. The genes are TRBV20-1 and TRBJ1-6, with TRBD1 matching 9 bases. The V segment lost 2 bases and the J segment 0 bases; nucleotides outside the gene matches: 2. Germline values: CDR1 DFQATT, CDR2 SNEGSKA (reference sequence). CDR3 length: 16 amino acids. The chain's CDR3 is CSARQDRGSYNSPLHF. Here the CDR3 DNA reads TGCAGTGCTAGACAGGACAGGGGCTCCTATAATTCACCCCTCCACTTT.

This clonotype was counted at least ten times. This chain links TRBV15 with TRBJ2-2; D call uncertain. This CDR3 region has 17 residues. Trimming left V 0 bases short and J 4 bases short, with 15 bases between. Per the germline V gene, CDR1 is LNHNV and CDR2 is YYDKDF (reference sequence). CDR3 sequence reads: CATSRDHWSTGTGELFF. The CDR3 nucleotides read TGTGCCACCAGCAGAGACCATTGGAGTACGGGCACCGGGGAGCTGTTTTTT.

This clonotype was counted many times. V is TRBV9 and J is TRBJ2-2; the match to TRBD2 covers 8 bases. Germline trimming cut 3 bases from V and 3 bases from J; bases unmatched to any gene: 7. Germline V gene lookup returns CDR1 SGDLS and CDR2 YYNGEE. This CDR3 region has 16 residues. The CDR3 here is CASSGLGLDYTGELFF. As DNA, the CDR3 is TGTGCCAGCAGCGGCCTGGGACTAGACTACACCGGGGAGCTGTTTTTT.

This clonotype was seen ten or more times. The rearrangement joins TRBV6-1 to TRBJ2-1; 13 bases are a match to TRBD2. CDR1 is MNHNS and CDR2 is SASEGT in the germline V gene. J gave up 6 bases and V 7 bases, and 3 bases lay outside the gene matches. This CDR3 has 14 amino acids. The CDR3 here is CASTGLAGVNEQFF. As DNA, the CDR3 is TGTGCCAGCACTGGACTAGCGGGAGTCAATGAGCAGTTCTTC.

This clonotype was found many times. The genes are TRBV7-9 and TRBJ2-7, with 10 bases fitting TRBD1. This CDR3 is built from 14 residues. Trimming took 4 bases from V and 4 from J; bases not matched to a gene: 4. The germline V gene has CDR1 SEHNR and CDR2 FQNEAQ (reference sequence). The CDR3 coding sequence is TGTGCCAGCAGCTACCGGGACAGGGGTTACGAGCAGTACTTC. Translated: CASSYRDRGYEQYF.

This clonotype was counted between two and nine times. The chain is built from TRBV10-3 and TRBJ2-1; D call uncertain. Germline loops: CDR1 ENHRY, CDR2 SYGVKD. Trimming took off 2 bases at V and 5 bases at J, with 13 bases between the two ends. This CDR3 region has 15 residues. CDR3 coding DNA: TGTGCCATCAGTGAGCCAAAACCCCCTAACAATGAGCAGTTCTTC. Translated, it gives CAISEPKPPNNEQFF.

To note about this clonotype: A read error may explain this, as a much larger clone is one base away. The J gene is TRBJ2-2, the V gene TRBV2; a possible D gene is TRBD1 (5 bases). CDR3 length equals 13 residues. The germline gives CDR1 SNHLY, CDR2 FYNNEI. V shed 6 bases and J shed 4 bases, with 9 bases lying between them. This CDR3 reads CASRQAGTGELFF. The CDR3, as DNA: TGTGCCAGCAGACAGGCAGGCACCGGGGAGCTGTTTTTT. Complete variable domain (other parts from reference TRBV2 and TRBJ2-2): EPEVTQTPSHQVTQMGQEVILRCVPISNHLYFYWYRQILGQKVEFLVSFYNNEISEKSEIFDDQFSVERPDGSNFTLKIRSTKLEDSAMYFCASRQAGTGELFFGEGSRLTVL.